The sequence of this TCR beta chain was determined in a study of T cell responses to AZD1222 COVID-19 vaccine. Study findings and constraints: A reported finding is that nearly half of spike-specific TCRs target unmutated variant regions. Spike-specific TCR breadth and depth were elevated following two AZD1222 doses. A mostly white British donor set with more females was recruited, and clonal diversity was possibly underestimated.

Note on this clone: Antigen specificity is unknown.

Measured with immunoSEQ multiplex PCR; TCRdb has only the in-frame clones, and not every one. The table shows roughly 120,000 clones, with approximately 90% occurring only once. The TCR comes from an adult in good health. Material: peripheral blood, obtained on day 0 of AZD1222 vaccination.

CDR3 sequence (DNA): TGCAGCGCCGCTCTACGGGACAGGGGGTTCACCGGGGAGCTGTTTTTT. Its translation is CSAALRDRGFTGELFF. The chain is built from TRBV29-1 and TRBJ2-2; the match to TRBD1 covers 11 bases. The CDR3 has 16 residues. Germline assignment: CDR1 SQVTM and CDR2 ANQGSEA. V shed 7 bases, J shed 4 bases, and the junction held 11 bases outside the gene matches.